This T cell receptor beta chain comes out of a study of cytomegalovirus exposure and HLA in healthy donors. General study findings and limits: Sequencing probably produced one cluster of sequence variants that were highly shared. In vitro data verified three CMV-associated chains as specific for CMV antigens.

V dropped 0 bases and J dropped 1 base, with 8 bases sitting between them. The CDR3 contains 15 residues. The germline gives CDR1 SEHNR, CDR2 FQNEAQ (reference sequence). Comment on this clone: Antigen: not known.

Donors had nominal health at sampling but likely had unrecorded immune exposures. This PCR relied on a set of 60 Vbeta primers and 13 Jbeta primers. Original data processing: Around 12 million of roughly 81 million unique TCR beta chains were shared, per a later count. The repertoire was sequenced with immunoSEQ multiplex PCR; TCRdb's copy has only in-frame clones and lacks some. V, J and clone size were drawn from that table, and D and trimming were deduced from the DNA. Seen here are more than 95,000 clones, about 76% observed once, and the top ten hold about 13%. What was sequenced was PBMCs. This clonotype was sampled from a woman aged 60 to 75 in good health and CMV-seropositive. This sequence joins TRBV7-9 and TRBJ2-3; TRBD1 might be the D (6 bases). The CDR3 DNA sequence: TGTGCCAGCAGCTTAGCACAGGGAGGCACAGATACGCAGTATTTT. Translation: CASSLAQGGTDTQYF.